The 4 T cell receptor beta chains listed next were all sequenced from one sample in a study of Graves' ophthalmopathy and Graves' hyperthyroidism. RNA served as the template for amplifying TCR beta CDR3 regions. The workflow started with a first-round RT-PCR run with HTBI primers and then moved on to a second-round multiplex PCR. One entry per CDR3 protein results from TCRdb running MiXCR on the multiplex PCR reads. The data hold hundreds of thousands of distinct CDR3 sequences, with less than 20% observed a single time. Input material: peripheral blood. The receptors were sampled from a woman between 18 and 29 years old with stable Graves' hyperthyroidism.

This clonotype was seen at least ten times. The V and J genes are TRBV19 and TRBJ1-1, with TRBD1 as a possible D gene (6 bases). This CDR3 is 13 amino acids long. V dropped 3 bases and J dropped 5 bases, with 10 bases sitting between them. Germline CDR1 reads LNHDA; CDR2 reads SQIVND (reference sequence). The CDR3 loop is CASSMGRGTEAFF. The CDR3 nucleotides are TGTGCCAGTAGTATGGGGAGGGGGACTGAAGCTTTCTTT.

This clonotype was counted at least ten times. This rearrangement joins TRBV7-3 to TRBJ2-7, with a weak D call TRBD2 (5 bases). From germline, CDR1 is SGHTA and CDR2 FQGTGA. The CDR3 spans 13 residues. V lost 3 bases to trimming and J lost 5 bases, with 11 bases between them. CDR3 in DNA: TGTGCCAGCAGCTTTGGTCCGAGGGACGAGCAGTACTTC. Its protein product is CASSFGPRDEQYF.

This clonotype was observed many times. The chain uses TRBV6-2 or TRBV6-3 and TRBJ2-7, with a tentative D call TRBD1 (6 bases). V shed 6 bases and J shed 2 bases, with 20 bases lying between them. This CDR3 spans 16 amino acids. From germline, CDR1 is MNHEY and CDR2 SVGEGT. This CDR3 reads CASRTGQPIRPYEQYF. The DNA for the CDR3 is TGTGCCAGCAGAACTGGACAGCCCATACGACCCTACGAGCAGTACTTC.

With respect to this clonotype: One junction end does not reproduce the germline sequence, and a read error may be involved. The CDR3 protein is CATSGIANTDAFF. As DNA, the CDR3 is TGTGCCACCAGTGGGATAGCTAACACTGATGCTTTCTTT. The chain recombines TRBV24-1 with TRBJ1-1, with D unresolved. This CDR3 is 13 amino acids long. From germline, CDR1 is KGHDR and CDR2 SFDVKD.